The rows below give T cell receptor beta chains drawn from one sample of a study of T cells in localized non-small cell lung cancer. Method: immunoSEQ multiplex PCR; TCRdb's copy keeps in-frame clones and lacks some. The table shows around 930 clones, with less than 25% occurring only once. Sequencing used lung tumor tissue, obtained before any cancer treatment. The receptors originated from a female donor older than 55 with stage II squamous cell lung carcinoma. The CDR3 runs from the conserved cysteine through the conserved F or W. Fields, in order: clone size, V gene, D gene, J gene, CDR3 DNA, CDR3 protein. A D gene is named only where the DNA matches it firmly. Where a row states a size, it is once, few, many or the class of an expanded clone; other rows omit it.

clone_size: NA
v_call: TRBV28
d_call: NA
j_call: TRBJ1-2
cdr3_nt: TGTGCCAGCACCAGGGGTGGGTCCGTCTACACCTTC
cdr3_aa: CASTRGGSVYTF

clone_size: NA
v_call: TRBV6-8
d_call: NA
j_call: TRBJ2-3
cdr3_nt: TGTGCCAGCAGTTACTCGTACGGCACAGATACGCAGTATTTT
cdr3_aa: CASSYSYGTDTQYF

clone_size: NA
v_call: TRBV12-5
d_call: NA
j_call: TRBJ1-2
cdr3_nt: TGTGCCAGCCATCGTGGGGGGCTTAACTATGGCTACACCTTC
cdr3_aa: CASHRGGLNYGYTF

clone_size: medium-sized
v_call: TRBV6-8
d_call: NA
j_call: TRBJ2-3
cdr3_nt: TGTGCCAGCAGCCCGAGGGGGGCAGATACGCAGTATTTT
cdr3_aa: CASSPRGADTQYF

clone_size: NA
v_call: TRBV30
d_call: NA
j_call: TRBJ1-1
cdr3_nt: TGTGCCTGGAGTGTAAAGGGGCACACTGAAGCTTTCTTT
cdr3_aa: CAWSVKGHTEAFF

clone_size: medium-sized
v_call: TRBV11-3
d_call: NA
j_call: TRBJ1-1
cdr3_nt: TGTGCCAGCAGCCCCAGGGTCTGGGGGGATGTCACTGAAGCTTTCTTT
cdr3_aa: CASSPRVWGDVTEAFF

clone_size: NA
v_call: TRBV11-3
d_call: NA
j_call: TRBJ2-3
cdr3_nt: TGTGCCAGCAGCACCCGCGGAGCGAATACAGATACGCAGTATTTT
cdr3_aa: CASSTRGANTDTQYF

clone_size: NA
v_call: TRBV11-3
d_call: TRBD1
j_call: TRBJ2-1
cdr3_nt: TGTGCCAGCAGCCACGACAGGGTATCCCGCGCTGAGCAGTTCTTC
cdr3_aa: CASSHDRVSRAEQFF

clone_size: NA
v_call: TRBV11-3
d_call: NA
j_call: TRBJ1-2
cdr3_nt: TGTGCCAGCAGCTTAGGTCCGGGTCCGTATGGCTACACCTTC
cdr3_aa: CASSLGPGPYGYTF

clone_size: few
v_call: TRBV2
d_call: TRBD1
j_call: TRBJ1-1
cdr3_nt: TGTGCCAGCAGGGGACAGACGAACACTGAAGCTTTCTTT
cdr3_aa: CASRGQTNTEAFF

clone_size: NA
v_call: TRBV28
d_call: NA
j_call: TRBJ2-5
cdr3_nt: TGTGCCAGCAGTTTTGGGGGACGGGGAAAGGAGACCCAGTACTTC
cdr3_aa: CASSFGGRGKETQYF

clone_size: few
v_call: TRBV30
d_call: NA
j_call: TRBJ1-1
cdr3_nt: TGTGCCTGGAGTTTTGACACGGGAGCTTTCTTT
cdr3_aa: CAWSFDTGAFF

clone_size: medium-sized
v_call: TRBV11-3
d_call: TRBD2
j_call: TRBJ2-7
cdr3_nt: TGTGCCAGCAGCTTAACGGCTAGCGGGAGAGGCCTCTCCTACGAGCAGTACTTC
cdr3_aa: CASSLTASGRGLSYEQYF

clone_size: large
v_call: TRBV6-1
d_call: NA
j_call: TRBJ2-1
cdr3_nt: TGTGCCAGCAGTGAAGTAGATATAGAGGGAATGAATGAGCAGTTCTTC
cdr3_aa: CASSEVDIEGMNEQFF

clone_size: NA
v_call: TRBV12-5
d_call: NA
j_call: TRBJ2-5
cdr3_nt: TGTGCTAGTGGACCAGGGGGGTTGGAGACCCAGTACTTC
cdr3_aa: CASGPGGLETQYF

clone_size: NA
v_call: TRBV28
d_call: TRBD1
j_call: TRBJ2-5
cdr3_nt: TGTGCCATCACAGGGGGCGTGGGAGAGACCCAGTACTTC
cdr3_aa: CAITGGVGETQYF

clone_size: NA
v_call: TRBV29-1
d_call: NA
j_call: TRBJ1-3
cdr3_nt: TGCAGCGGGTACGAGGGAAACTCTGGAAACACCATATATTTT
cdr3_aa: CSGYEGNSGNTIYF

clone_size: NA
v_call: TRBV28
d_call: NA
j_call: TRBJ1-5
cdr3_nt: TGTGCCAGCAGCAATTTCAGGGGCTTAAGCAATCAGCCCCAGCATTTT
cdr3_aa: CASSNFRGLSNQPQHF

clone_size: NA
v_call: TRBV28
d_call: NA
j_call: TRBJ2-7
cdr3_nt: TGTGCCAGCAGTCCCGCGGGGGCCTCGCCATACGAGCAGTACTTC
cdr3_aa: CASSPAGASPYEQYF

clone_size: NA
v_call: TRBV29-1
d_call: NA
j_call: TRBJ2-2
cdr3_nt: TGCAGCGTTGAAATGTCAGGGGAGGCGACCGGGGAGCTGTTTTTT
cdr3_aa: CSVEMSGEATGELFF

clone_size: NA
v_call: TRBV11-3
d_call: TRBD2
j_call: TRBJ2-7
cdr3_nt: TGTGCCAGCAGCTTAGGTGGGAGGGTCGCGCTCGAGCAGTACTTC
cdr3_aa: CASSLGGRVALEQYF

clone_size: medium-sized
v_call: TRBV6-8
d_call: TRBD1
j_call: TRBJ2-1
cdr3_nt: TGTGCCAGCACCGAAGGGGGACAGGCGGTGTACAATGAGCAGTTCTTC
cdr3_aa: CASTEGGQAVYNEQFF

clone_size: once
v_call: TRBV25-1
d_call: TRBD2
j_call: TRBJ2-3
cdr3_nt: TGTGCCAGCAGCCCCGCTAGCGGGGGAACTGATACGCAGTATTTT
cdr3_aa: CASSPASGGTDTQYF

clone_size: few
v_call: TRBV19
d_call: NA
j_call: TRBJ2-6
cdr3_nt: TGTGCCAGTACCCGCTCTGGGGCCAACGTCCTGACTTTC
cdr3_aa: CASTRSGANVLTF

clone_size: large
v_call: TRBV6-8
d_call: TRBD2
j_call: TRBJ2-1
cdr3_nt: TGTGCCAGCAGCATGCTTAGCGGGAGGGCTGTCGATGAGCAGTTCTTC
cdr3_aa: CASSMLSGRAVDEQFF

clone_size: NA
v_call: TRBV7-2
d_call: NA
j_call: TRBJ2-5
cdr3_nt: TGTGCCAGCAGCACCCCTGGGGTCGAGACCCAGTACTTC
cdr3_aa: CASSTPGVETQYF

clone_size: NA
v_call: TRBV18
d_call: TRBD2
j_call: TRBJ2-7
cdr3_nt: TGTGCCAGCTCACCCGCGGGGGGGCCCGAGCAGTACTTC
cdr3_aa: CASSPAGGPEQYF

clone_size: few
v_call: TRBV15
d_call: NA
j_call: TRBJ1-1
cdr3_nt: TGTGCCACCAGCAGAGATAGGCAGTACATGAACACTGAAGCTTTCTTT
cdr3_aa: CATSRDRQYMNTEAFF

clone_size: NA
v_call: TRBV6-8
d_call: NA
j_call: TRBJ2-1
cdr3_nt: TGTGCCACCGGAATGGGGAGTTTTGATGGTGAGCAGTTCTTC
cdr3_aa: CATGMGSFDGEQFF

clone_size: NA
v_call: TRBV7-2
d_call: NA
j_call: TRBJ2-2
cdr3_nt: TGTGCCAGCTTGGGGGAGAACACCGGGGAGCTGTTTTTT
cdr3_aa: CASLGENTGELFF